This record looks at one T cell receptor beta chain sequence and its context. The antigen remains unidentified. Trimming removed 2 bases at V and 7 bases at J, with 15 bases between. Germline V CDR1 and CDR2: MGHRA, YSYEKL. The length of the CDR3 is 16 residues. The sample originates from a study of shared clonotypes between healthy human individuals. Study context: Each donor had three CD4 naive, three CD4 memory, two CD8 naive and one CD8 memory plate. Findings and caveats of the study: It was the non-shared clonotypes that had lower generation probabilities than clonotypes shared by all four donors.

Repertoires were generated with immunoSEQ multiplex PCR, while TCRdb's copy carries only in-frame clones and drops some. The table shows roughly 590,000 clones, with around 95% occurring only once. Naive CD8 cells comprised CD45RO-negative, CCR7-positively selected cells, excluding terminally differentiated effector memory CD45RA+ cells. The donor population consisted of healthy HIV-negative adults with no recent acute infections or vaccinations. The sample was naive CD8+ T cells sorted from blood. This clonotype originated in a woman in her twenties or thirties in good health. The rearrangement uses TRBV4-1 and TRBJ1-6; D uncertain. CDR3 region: CASSQSRTTTNSPLHF. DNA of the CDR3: TGCGCCAGCAGCCAATCCCGGACCACTACGAATTCACCCCTCCACTTT.